This record concerns one T cell receptor beta chain sequence. Its antigen is unknown. These data originate in a study of T-cell memory formation after mild COVID-19. Study-wide findings and caveats: SARS-CoV-2 specificity was not confirmed for second-wave clones peaking on day 37.

TCRdb re-derived calls from the 5' RACE reads in MiXCR, one entry per CDR3 protein. Counted here are about 400,000 distinct CDR3 sequences, less than 25% occurring once; the ten biggest clones make up around 13%. The receptor was isolated from an adult woman who had mild COVID-19 (a few samples of this study predate the infection). Cell type and time point are not known. Sequenced: PBMCs or a T cell subset sorted from them (not recorded which).

The CDR3 sequence is CASSPSGILTDTQYF. CDR3 nucleotide sequence: TGTGCCAGCAGCCCAAGCGGGATATTAACAGATACGCAGTATTTT. J is TRBJ2-3 and V is TRBV12-3 or TRBV12-4, with 7 bases aligning to TRBD2. The J segment lost 3 bases and the V segment lost 6 bases, leaving 9 bases of the junction unmatched. This CDR3 is built from 15 residues.